The rows below give T cell receptor beta chains drawn from one sample of a study of shared T cell receptors in the human thymus. Sequencing used immunoSEQ multiplex PCR; TCRdb keeps in-frame clones, though not all of them. The data contain roughly 710,000 clones, approximately 85% of them singletons. Another study also made use of these data, one on human thymus T cells.

The sample comprised thymocytes. The receptors derive from a girl under two years old with a congenital heart defect. Each CDR3 is given with its conserved first and last residue. A D gene is named only where the DNA matches it firmly. Clone size is shown for a subset of rows, as once, few, many or a class of expanded clone.

J gene,clone size,V gene,D gene,CDR3 DNA,CDR3 protein
TRBJ2-7,-,TRBV4-3,-,TGCGCCAGCAGCCAAGATGTACATCTTCGCTACGAGCAGTACTTC,CASSQDVHLRYEQYF
TRBJ1-2,-,TRBV2,TRBD1,TGTGCCAGCAGTGAGCCGACAGGGGGCCTCTATGGCTACACCTTC,CASSEPTGGLYGYTF
TRBJ1-2,-,TRBV2,TRBD1,TGTGCCAGCAGGACCTCCGGGACAGCCCTTTGGCCTCTTTGGGGGACGAATGGCTACACCTTC,CASRTSGTALWPLWGTNGYTF
TRBJ2-1,-,TRBV28,-,TGTGCCAGCAGTTTGCTTCGGGGGTGTGAGCAGTTCTTC,CASSLLRGCEQFF
TRBJ2-3,-,TRBV4-1,-,TGCGCCAGCAGCAAGGGGCGGGGAACCATCCGAAAGACGGATACGCAGTATTTT,CASSKGRGTIRKTDTQYF
TRBJ2-7,-,TRBV18,TRBD1,TGTGCCAGCTCACCCCCCGGTGGGACAGCAGCCCTATACGAGCAGTACTTC,CASSPPGGTAALYEQYF
TRBJ1-6,-,TRBV10-3,-,TGTGCCATCAGTGAGTCCGCAGTCCCGGGGGGGCCCCTCCACTTT,CAISESAVPGGPLHF
TRBJ1-1,-,TRBV4-1,TRBD1,TGCGCCAGCAGCCAAGAGGACCTCGGACAGGTTAAGAACACTGAAGCTTTCTTT,CASSQEDLGQVKNTEAFF
TRBJ1-2,once,TRBV5-1,-,TGCGCCAGCAGCTTGGAAGGACAGCACACGACCTATGGCTACACCTTC,CASSLEGQHTTYGYTF
TRBJ1-6,-,TRBV5-1,-,TGCGCCAGCAGCTTGGATAGGACAGCCGATTCACCCCTCCACTTT,CASSLDRTADSPLHF
TRBJ2-1,-,TRBV23-1,TRBD2,TGCGCCAGCAGCCGGGGGGATGAGCAGTTCTTC,CASSRGDEQFF
TRBJ2-7,-,TRBV5-1,-,TGCGCCAGCAGCTTGGGACAGGCCGACGAGCAGTACTTC,CASSLGQADEQYF
TRBJ2-3,-,TRBV7-6,TRBD1,TGTGCCAGCAGCTTAGATCTCGTTGGGGACAGGGGAGGCACAGATACGCAGTATTTT,CASSLDLVGDRGGTDTQYF
TRBJ1-5,-,TRBV27,-,TGTGCCAGCCGCCAGGGGTCTCGGGGTCAGCCCCAGCATTTT,CASRQGSRGQPQHF
TRBJ1-4,-,TRBV7-9,-,TGTGCCAGCAGCTTACCCAGTCATGAAAAACTGTTTTTT,CASSLPSHEKLFF
TRBJ2-7,-,TRBV23-1,TRBD1,TGCGCCAGCACTACAGGACAGGGGCCGGGGGGGCAGTACTTC,CASTTGQGPGGQYF
TRBJ1-1,few,TRBV4-1,-,TGCGCCAGCAGCCCCAGCGGGGTCTACACTGAAGCTTTCTTT,CASSPSGVYTEAFF
TRBJ2-7,few,TRBV28,-,TGTGCCAGCAGTTTAGGGGAATATTCACACAGGGCGTCCTACGAGCAGTACTTC,CASSLGEYSHRASYEQYF
TRBJ1-2,-,TRBV6-9,-,TGTGCCAGGACAACCCACAGGGTTCACTATGGCTACACCTTC,CARTTHRVHYGYTF
TRBJ2-5,-,TRBV13,TRBD1,TGTGCCAGCAGCCTTCGGGGACAGGGCCAAGAGACCCAGTACTTC,CASSLRGQGQETQYF
TRBJ1-2,-,TRBV14,TRBD1,TGTGCCAGCAGTCCGGGACAGCCCTTTTATGGCTACACCTTC,CASSPGQPFYGYTF
TRBJ2-5,-,TRBV9,-,TGTGCCAGCAGCGCAAGTAGAGGGACGCACAGGGAGTGTCAAGAGACCCAGTACTTC,CASSASRGTHRECQETQYF
TRBJ2-7,-,TRBV6-5,TRBD2,TGTGCCAGCAGCCGTCTAGCGGTTGGGGAGCAGTACTTC,CASSRLAVGEQYF
TRBJ2-3,-,TRBV6-1,-,TGTGCCAGCAGTGAATTGGGCCAGAATGCGAGTACAGATACGCAGTATTTT,CASSELGQNASTDTQYF
TRBJ2-4,-,TRBV27,TRBD2,TGTGCCAGCAGAGAAACCGGGACTAGGATCCCAATACCTAATCTAGCCAAAAACATTCAGTACTTC,CASRETGTRIPIPNLAKNIQYF
TRBJ1-6,-,TRBV6-6,-,TGTGCCAGCAGTTGGACAGTTGCAAATTCACCCCTCCACTTT,CASSWTVANSPLHF
TRBJ2-7,-,TRBV23-1,-,TGCGCCAGCAGTCAATCGGGTACCGGGGAAGCCTACGAGCAGTACTTC,CASSQSGTGEAYEQYF
TRBJ2-1,-,TRBV9,TRBD1,TGTGCCAGCAGCGTAGGGGACACTACAGGGGCCCCAGACAATGAGCAGTTCTTC,CASSVGDTTGAPDNEQFF
TRBJ2-1,few,TRBV5-6,-,TGTGCCAGCAGCTACCTCGGGGGTCTCTACAATGAGCAGTTCTTC,CASSYLGGLYNEQFF
TRBJ1-4,-,TRBV9,-,TGTGCCAGCGGAAGCCGGGACTCTAGGACCAGTGAAAAACTGTTTTTT,CASGSRDSRTSEKLFF
TRBJ1-2,-,TRBV7-9,TRBD1,TGTGCCAGCAGCTTAGAGGGACAGGGGAGCACCTTC,CASSLEGQGSTF
TRBJ1-2,-,TRBV5-1,-,TGCGCCAGCAGCTTGGGGAGGGTGAGGGGACGAAATGGCTACACCTTC,CASSLGRVRGRNGYTF
TRBJ1-6,-,TRBV12-5,TRBD1,TGTGCTAGTGGTTTGGAACAGGGGCGACCTGATAATTCACCCCTCCACTTT,CASGLEQGRPDNSPLHF
TRBJ2-3,-,TRBV4-1,TRBD1,TGCGCCAGCAGCAACCGGGACAGGTCGGAAGATACGCAGTATTTT,CASSNRDRSEDTQYF
TRBJ1-3,-,TRBV25-1,-,TGTGCCAGCGGTGACTACTCCGGGACAATTGGAAACACCATATATTTT,CASGDYSGTIGNTIYF
TRBJ2-3,-,TRBV7-2,-,TGTGCCAGCAGCTTAGGCAAGGGGGTCTTAACAGATACGCAGTATTTT,CASSLGKGVLTDTQYF
TRBJ1-2,-,TRBV19,TRBD1,TGTGCCAGTAAAAAGGACAGGGGCGATTTTGGCTACACCTTC,CASKKDRGDFGYTF
TRBJ1-2,once,TRBV27,-,TGTGCCAGCAGTTTATTCCCAGACAGATACTATGGCTACACCTTC,CASSLFPDRYYGYTF
TRBJ1-1,-,TRBV2,-,TGTGCCAGCAGTGAACGGGAGAGGGGCCATCGGGACACTGAAGCTTTCTTT,CASSERERGHRDTEAFF
TRBJ2-7,-,TRBV20-1,-,TGCAGTGCTAGTAGCGCGCGGGAGCAGTACTTC,CSASSAREQYF
TRBJ2-4,-,TRBV5-1,-,TGCGCCAGCAGCTTGGCCCCAATAGAAAACATTCAGTACTTC,CASSLAPIENIQYF
TRBJ1-5,-,TRBV28,TRBD1,TGTGCCAGCAGACAAACCGGGACAGGAGGAACGTCACGGGACGATCAGCCCCAGCATTTT,CASRQTGTGGTSRDDQPQHF
TRBJ2-2,-,TRBV9,TRBD1,TGTGCCAGCAGCCCCCGCCCAGACAGGGGGCCGCTGTTTTTT,CASSPRPDRGPLFF
TRBJ2-5,-,TRBV14,TRBD1,TGTGCCAGCAGCCATGACAGGGGATTTTACCAAGAGACCCAGTACTTC,CASSHDRGFYQETQYF
TRBJ1-1,-,TRBV14,-,TGTGCCAGCAGCCAAGGCCTTATAAAACAGGGTGGGATTATGAACACTGAAGCTTTCTTT,CASSQGLIKQGGIMNTEAFF
TRBJ2-3,-,TRBV2,TRBD2,TGTGCCAGCAGTGACTGGACTAGCGGGGGCTCTAGCACAGATACGCAGTATTTT,CASSDWTSGGSSTDTQYF
TRBJ2-5,-,TRBV7-6,TRBD2,TGTGCCAGCAGCTTAGGGGGACCGTCGGCGGGAGAAGAGACCCAGTACTTC,CASSLGGPSAGEETQYF
TRBJ2-7,once,TRBV11-2,TRBD2,TGTGCCAGCAGCCCGGGGGGGTTGGGGGCATATCCGTCGAGCGAGCAGTACTTC,CASSPGGLGAYPSSEQYF